This T cell receptor (beta chain) was identified during a study of spatial heterogeneity in lung cancer. Background on the study: Samples were obtained from around 72 donors, all untreated early-stage non-small cell lung cancer patients.

This clonotype was seen repeatedly, ten times or more. Its antigen is unidentified. Time point reported: blood at routine non-recurrence follow-up after resection. From tumor, nontumor lung or frozen PBMC, whole RNA was taken unsorted for sequencing. Findings of the study overall: The appearance of ubiquitous expanded tumor TCRs in blood was greater at resection than follow-up.

This CDR3 region has 13 residues. V dropped 2 bases and J dropped 3 bases, with 8 bases sitting between them. CDR1 and CDR2 from the germline V gene are SGHRS and YFSETQ. Each CDR3 protein gets one entry after TCRdb re-called the 5' RACE reads with MiXCR. The table records fewer than 150,000 distinct CDR3 sequences, roughly a tenth of them present only once. The rearrangement joins TRBV5-1 to TRBJ2-5, with D maybe TRBD1 (6 bases). The material was PBMCs, obtained at follow-up. The receptor's source is a female donor with early-stage non-small cell lung cancer. The CDR3 reads CASSLQGEETQYF. The CDR3 DNA sequence: TGCGCCAGCAGCTTACAGGGAGAAGAGACCCAGTACTTC.